This TCR beta chain is drawn from a study of OX40 agonist ivuxolimab in advanced cancers. At the level of the study: A mean age of roughly 66 years, range about 20 to 85, was recorded, and more than 80% were male.

Study results and caveats: In the 0.1 to 3.0 mg/kg range, CD4+ and CD8+ blood T cells had expanded clonally by week 6. Among the lowest peripheral clonal expansion occurred in 0.1-3.0 mg/kg partial responders.

Comment on this clone: Its antigen remains unknown.

Per the germline V gene, CDR1 is KGHSH and CDR2 is LQKENI. The CDR3 runs to 15 residues. The V and J ends lost 3 bases and 4 bases respectively, with 12 bases between them. Some clones are missing from TCRdb's copy, which holds only in-frame ones; the method was immunoSEQ multiplex PCR. Of 90,000 to 100,000 clones listed, about 85% are singletons. This chain joins TRBV18 and TRBJ2-2; D gene unclear. The origin of this receptor is an adult with an advanced solid tumor such as melanoma, head and neck, liver or kidney cancer. Here the sequenced sample was CD4+ or CD8+ T cells sorted from blood, taken in a trial of the OX40 agonist ivuxolimab. The CDR3 sequence: CASSPFDSATGELFF. Written as DNA, the CDR3 is TGTGCCAGCTCACCTTTTGACTCGGCCACCGGGGAGCTGTTTTTT.